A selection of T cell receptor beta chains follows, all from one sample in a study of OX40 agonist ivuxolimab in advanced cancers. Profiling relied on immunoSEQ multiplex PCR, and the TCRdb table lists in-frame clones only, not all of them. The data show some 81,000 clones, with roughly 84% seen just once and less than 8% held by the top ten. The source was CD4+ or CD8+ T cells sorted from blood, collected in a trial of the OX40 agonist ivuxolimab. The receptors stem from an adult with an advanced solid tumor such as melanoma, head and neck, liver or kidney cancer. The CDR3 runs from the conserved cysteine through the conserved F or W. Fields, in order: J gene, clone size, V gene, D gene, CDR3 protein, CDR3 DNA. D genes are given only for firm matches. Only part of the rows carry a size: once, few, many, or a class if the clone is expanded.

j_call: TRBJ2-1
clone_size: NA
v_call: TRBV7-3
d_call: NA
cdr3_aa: CASSLRQSRSDEQFF
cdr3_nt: TGTGCCAGCAGCTTACGACAGTCTAGATCTGATGAGCAGTTCTTC

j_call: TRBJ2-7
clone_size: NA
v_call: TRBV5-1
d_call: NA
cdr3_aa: CASSSGTASSYEQYF
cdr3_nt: TGCGCCAGCAGCTCAGGGACGGCGAGCTCCTACGAGCAGTACTTC

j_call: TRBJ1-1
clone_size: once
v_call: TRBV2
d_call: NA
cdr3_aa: CASSESGLTEAFF
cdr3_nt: TGTGCCAGCAGTGAATCTGGACTTACTGAAGCTTTCTTT

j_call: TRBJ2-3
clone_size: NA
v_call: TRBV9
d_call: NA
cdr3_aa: CASSVVGQPSTDTQYF
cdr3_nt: TGTGCCAGCAGCGTCGTCGGACAGCCTAGCACAGATACGCAGTATTTT

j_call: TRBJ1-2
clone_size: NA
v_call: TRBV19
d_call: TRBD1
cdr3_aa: CASSRDRDANYGYTF
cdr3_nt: TGTGCCAGTAGTAGAGACAGGGACGCTAACTATGGCTACACCTTC

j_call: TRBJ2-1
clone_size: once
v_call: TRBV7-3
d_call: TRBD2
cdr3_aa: CASSQTSGGFNEQFF
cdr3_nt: TGTGCCAGCAGCCAGACTAGCGGGGGCTTTAATGAGCAGTTCTTC

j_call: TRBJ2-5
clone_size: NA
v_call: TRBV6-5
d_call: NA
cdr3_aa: CATTVKETQYF
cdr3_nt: TGTGCCACCACCGTTAAAGAGACCCAGTACTTC

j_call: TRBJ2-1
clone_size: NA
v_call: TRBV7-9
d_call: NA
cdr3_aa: CASDRLGFNEQFF
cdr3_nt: TGTGCCAGCGATAGGTTGGGGTTTAATGAGCAGTTCTTC

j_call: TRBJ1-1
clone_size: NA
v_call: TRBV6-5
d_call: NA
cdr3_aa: CASSRTGMAEAFF
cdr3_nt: TGTGCCAGCAGTCGTACAGGGATGGCTGAAGCTTTCTTT

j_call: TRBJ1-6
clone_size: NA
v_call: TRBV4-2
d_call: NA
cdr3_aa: CASSQADARDIFHF
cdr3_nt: TGTGCCAGCAGCCAAGCGGACGCCCGGGACATATTCCACTTT

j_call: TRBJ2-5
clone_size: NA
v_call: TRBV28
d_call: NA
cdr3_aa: CASSGGSFGQETQYF
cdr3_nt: TGTGCCAGCAGTGGGGGATCTTTTGGGCAAGAGACCCAGTACTTC

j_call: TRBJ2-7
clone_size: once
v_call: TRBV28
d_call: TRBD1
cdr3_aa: CASSPADRSSYEQYF
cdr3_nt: TGTGCCAGCAGTCCCGCGGACAGGTCCTCCTACGAGCAGTACTTC

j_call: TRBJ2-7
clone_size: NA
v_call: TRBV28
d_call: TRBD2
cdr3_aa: CASRLLAGVYEQYF
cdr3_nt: TGTGCCAGCAGGCTCCTAGCGGGAGTCTACGAGCAGTACTTC

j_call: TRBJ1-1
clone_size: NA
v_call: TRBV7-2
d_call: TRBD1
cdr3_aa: CASSLGDRRTEAFF
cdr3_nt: TGTGCCAGCAGCTTAGGGGACAGGCGCACTGAAGCTTTCTTT

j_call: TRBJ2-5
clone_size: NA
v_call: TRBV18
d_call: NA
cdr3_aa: CASSPWARAIETQYF
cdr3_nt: TGTGCCAGCTCACCATGGGCAAGGGCGATAGAGACCCAGTACTTC

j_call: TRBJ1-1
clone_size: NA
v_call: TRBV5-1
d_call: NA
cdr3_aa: CASSSPGGNTEAFF
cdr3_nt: TGCGCCAGCAGTTCACCGGGGGGGAACACTGAAGCTTTCTTT

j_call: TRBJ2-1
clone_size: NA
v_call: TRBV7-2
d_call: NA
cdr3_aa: CASRGMGEGVYNEQFF
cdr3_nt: TGTGCCAGCAGGGGGATGGGAGAGGGCGTTTACAATGAGCAGTTCTTC

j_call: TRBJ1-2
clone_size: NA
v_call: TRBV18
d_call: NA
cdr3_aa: CASSPPAGGYTF
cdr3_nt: TGTGCCAGCTCACCACCGGCAGGCGGCTACACCTTC

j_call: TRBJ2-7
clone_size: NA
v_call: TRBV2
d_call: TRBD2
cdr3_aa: CASTLEALAGGTYEQYF
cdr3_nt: TGTGCCAGCACCTTAGAGGCCTTAGCGGGAGGGACCTACGAGCAGTACTTC

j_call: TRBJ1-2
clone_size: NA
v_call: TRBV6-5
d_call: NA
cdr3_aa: CASSYRLSYGYTF
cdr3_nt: TGTGCCAGCAGTTACAGATTGTCCTATGGCTACACCTTC

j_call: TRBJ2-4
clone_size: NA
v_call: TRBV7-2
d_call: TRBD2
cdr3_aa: CASSSSGGAANIQYF
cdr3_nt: TGTGCCAGCAGTTCTAGCGGGGGGGCGGCAAACATTCAGTACTTC

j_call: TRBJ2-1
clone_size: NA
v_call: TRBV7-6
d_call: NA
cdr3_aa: CASSLDYRSSYNEQFF
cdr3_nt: TGTGCCAGCAGCCTCGACTACCGGAGCTCCTACAATGAGCAGTTCTTC

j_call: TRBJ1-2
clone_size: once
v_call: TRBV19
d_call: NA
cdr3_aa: CASSLQNYGYTF
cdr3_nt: TGTGCCAGTAGCCTACAGAACTATGGCTACACCTTC

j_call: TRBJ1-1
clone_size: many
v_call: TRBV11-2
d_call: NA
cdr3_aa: CASSRNQDSGGWTEAFF
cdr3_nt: TGTGCCAGCAGCCGGAACCAGGACAGTGGGGGTTGGACTGAAGCTTTCTTT

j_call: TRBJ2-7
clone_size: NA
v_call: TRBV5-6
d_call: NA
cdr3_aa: CASSPAGTYEQYF
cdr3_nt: TGTGCCAGCAGCCCGGCAGGGACCTACGAGCAGTACTTC

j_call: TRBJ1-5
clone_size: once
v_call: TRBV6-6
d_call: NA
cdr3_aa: CASSQQGGHQPQHF
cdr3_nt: TGTGCCAGCAGTCAACAGGGTGGGCATCAGCCCCAGCATTTT

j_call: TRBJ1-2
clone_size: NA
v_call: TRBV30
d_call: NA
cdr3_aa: CAWKTIPLDYGYTF
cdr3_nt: TGTGCCTGGAAGACGATACCTTTGGACTATGGCTACACCTTC

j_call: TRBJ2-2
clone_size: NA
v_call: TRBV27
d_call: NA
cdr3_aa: CASSREFTGELFF
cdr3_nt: TGTGCCAGCAGCCGGGAGTTTACCGGGGAGCTGTTTTTT

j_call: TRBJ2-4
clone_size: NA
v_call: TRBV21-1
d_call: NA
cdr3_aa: CASSEGTVPKNIQYF
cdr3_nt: TGTGCCAGCAGCGAAGGGACAGTTCCCAAAAACATTCAGTACTTC

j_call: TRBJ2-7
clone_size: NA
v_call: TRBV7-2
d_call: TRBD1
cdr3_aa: CASSFGDRGWYEQYF
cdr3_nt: TGTGCCAGCAGCTTCGGGGACAGGGGGTGGTACGAGCAGTACTTC

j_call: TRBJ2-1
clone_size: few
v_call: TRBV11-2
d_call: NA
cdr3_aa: CASSLVGSSYNEQFF
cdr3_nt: TGTGCCAGCAGCTTAGTGGGTAGCTCCTACAATGAGCAGTTCTTC

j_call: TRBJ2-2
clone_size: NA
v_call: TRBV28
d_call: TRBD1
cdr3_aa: CASSPGTVHTGELFF
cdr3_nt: TGTGCCAGCAGTCCCGGGACAGTTCACACCGGGGAGCTGTTTTTT

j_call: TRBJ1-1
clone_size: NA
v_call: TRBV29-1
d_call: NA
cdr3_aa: CSVEEFEAFF
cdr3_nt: TGCAGCGTTGAGGAGTTTGAAGCTTTCTTT

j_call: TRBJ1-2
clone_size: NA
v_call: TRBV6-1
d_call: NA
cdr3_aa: CASSLTEGYGYTF
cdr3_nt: TGTGCCAGCAGTCTTACCGAAGGCTATGGCTACACCTTC

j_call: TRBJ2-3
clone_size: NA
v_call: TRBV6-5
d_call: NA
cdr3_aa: CASRGPGVDTQYF
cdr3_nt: TGTGCCAGCAGAGGACCAGGAGTAGATACGCAGTATTTT

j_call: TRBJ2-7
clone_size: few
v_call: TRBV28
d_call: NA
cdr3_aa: CASSSPGLSYEQYF
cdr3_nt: TGTGCCAGCAGTTCCCCGGGCCTTTCCTACGAGCAGTACTTC

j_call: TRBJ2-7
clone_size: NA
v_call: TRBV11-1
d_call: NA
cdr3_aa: CASSSLWNIGGEQYF
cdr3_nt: TGTGCCAGCAGCTCCCTCTGGAATATCGGTGGCGAGCAGTACTTC

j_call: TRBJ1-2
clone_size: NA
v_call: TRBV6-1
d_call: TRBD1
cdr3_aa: CASLPQGAKGYGYTF
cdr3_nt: TGTGCCAGCCTCCCACAGGGGGCCAAGGGGTATGGCTACACCTTC

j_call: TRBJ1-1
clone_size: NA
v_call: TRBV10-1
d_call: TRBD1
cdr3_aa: CASSESTIGGGRDTEAFF
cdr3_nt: TGCGCCAGCAGTGAGTCAACGATAGGGGGCGGTAGGGACACTGAAGCTTTCTTT

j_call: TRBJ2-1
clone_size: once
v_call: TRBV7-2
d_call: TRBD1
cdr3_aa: CASSLMGQGAEQFF
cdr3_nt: TGTGCCAGCAGCTTAATGGGACAGGGGGCAGAGCAGTTCTTC

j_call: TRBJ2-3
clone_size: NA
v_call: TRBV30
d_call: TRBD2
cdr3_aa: CASTDGSGRTDTQYF
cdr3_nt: TGTGCCTCGACGGATGGTAGCGGGCGCACAGATACGCAGTATTTT

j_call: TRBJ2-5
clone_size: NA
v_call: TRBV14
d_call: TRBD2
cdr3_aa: CASSQGWGLAGAGETQYF
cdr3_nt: TGTGCCAGCAGCCAAGGATGGGGCCTAGCGGGAGCGGGAGAGACCCAGTACTTC

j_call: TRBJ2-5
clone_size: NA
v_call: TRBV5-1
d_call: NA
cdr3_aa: CASSLKGETQYF
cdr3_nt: TGCGCCAGCAGCTTGAAGGGTGAGACCCAGTACTTC

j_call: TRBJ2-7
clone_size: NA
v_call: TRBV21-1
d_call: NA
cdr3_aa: CADRQGNEQYF
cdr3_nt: TGTGCGGACCGGCAGGGAAACGAGCAGTACTTC

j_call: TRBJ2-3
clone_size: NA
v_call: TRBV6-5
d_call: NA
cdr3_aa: CASSATGLTDTQYF
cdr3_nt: TGTGCCAGCAGTGCTACAGGGCTGACAGATACGCAGTATTTT

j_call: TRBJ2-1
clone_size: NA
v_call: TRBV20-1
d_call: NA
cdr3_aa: CSAISVGEQFF
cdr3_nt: TGCAGTGCTATTTCCGTTGGTGAGCAGTTCTTC

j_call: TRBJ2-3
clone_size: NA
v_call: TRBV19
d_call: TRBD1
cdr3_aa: CASSARGQATDTQYF
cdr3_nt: TGTGCCAGTAGTGCCAGGGGGCAGGCGACAGATACGCAGTATTTT

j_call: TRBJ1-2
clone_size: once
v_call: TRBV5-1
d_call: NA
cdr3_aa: CASSQAGQNYGYTF
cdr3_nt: TGCGCCAGCAGCCAAGCTGGACAGAACTATGGCTACACCTTC

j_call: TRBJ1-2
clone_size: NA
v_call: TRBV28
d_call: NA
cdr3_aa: CASSFEGPLVGYTF
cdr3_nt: TGTGCCAGCAGTTTTGAGGGGCCCCTCGTAGGCTACACCTTC

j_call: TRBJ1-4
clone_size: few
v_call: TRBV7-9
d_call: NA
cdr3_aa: CASSSSFVEKLFF
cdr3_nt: TGTGCCAGCAGCTCGAGTTTCGTGGAAAAACTGTTTTTT

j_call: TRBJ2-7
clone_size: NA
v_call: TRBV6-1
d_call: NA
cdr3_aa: CASSYMSYEQYF
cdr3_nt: TGTGCCAGCAGTTATATGTCCTACGAGCAGTACTTC

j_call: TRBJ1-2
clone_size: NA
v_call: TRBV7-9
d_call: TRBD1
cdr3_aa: CASSSYKQGAQGGYTF
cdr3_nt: TGTGCCAGCAGCTCTTACAAACAGGGGGCCCAAGGGGGCTACACCTTC

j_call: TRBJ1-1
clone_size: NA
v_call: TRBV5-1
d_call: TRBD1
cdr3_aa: CASTNNRDRVEGTEAFF
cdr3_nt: TGCGCCAGCACTAACAACCGGGACAGGGTGGAAGGCACTGAAGCTTTCTTT